These 11 T cell receptor beta chains were all obtained from the same sample, sequenced in a study of brain T cells in children with intractable seizures. Only cases whose brain tissue showed the highest T cell transcript signatures were sequenced. Sequenced by immunoSEQ multiplex PCR; TCRdb stores in-frame clones only, minus some. Seen here are about 5,200 clones, around 90% observed once, and the top ten hold just under 2%. The sample was resected brain tissue, taken at surgery. The receptors stem from a boy under two years old with focal cortical dysplasia and intractable seizures.

V gene TRBV5-1 combines with J gene TRBJ2-5, with 7 bases identical to TRBD2. The CDR3 runs to 15 residues. The J segment lost 2 bases and the V segment lost 4 bases, leaving 8 bases of the junction unmatched. The germline CDR1 and CDR2 sequences are SGHRS and YFSETQ. The CDR3 loop is CASSASLGLQETQYF. The CDR3 nucleotides are TGCGCCAGCAGCGCCTCCCTGGGACTACAAGAGACCCAGTACTTC.

This clone has only one observation. J is TRBJ2-7 and V is TRBV5-1; D not resolved. CDR1 is SGHRS, CDR2 YFSETQ, per germline. V was pared by 0 bases and J by 4 bases, with 14 bases between. This CDR3 spans 15 amino acids. The CDR3 sequence: CASSLALSTRYEQYF. The CDR3 bases are TGCGCCAGCAGCTTGGCCTTGTCTACCAGGTACGAGCAGTACTTC.

This sequence joins TRBV6-2 or TRBV6-3 and TRBJ2-4; weak D call: TRBD1 (6 bases). The CDR3 has 15 residues. Per germline, CDR1 MNHEY and CDR2 SVGEGT. The V end lost 5 bases, the J end lost 0 bases, and 11 bases lay between the germline ends. CDR3 amino acids: CASSPRGVAKNIQYF. The CDR3 DNA follows: TGTGCCAGCAGTCCCAGGGGAGTAGCCAAAAACATTCAGTACTTC.

The table lists this clone with a few counts. This chain joins TRBV6-5 and TRBJ1-4; D not resolved. The CDR3 sequence is 15 residues long. CDR1 MNHEY and CDR2 SVGAGI come from the germline V gene. V lost 0 bases and J 0 bases, leaving 5 bases between the germline ends. The CDR3 DNA is TGTGCCAGCAGTTACTCTGGCGCAACTAATGAAAAACTGTTTTTT. Translated, it gives CASSYSGATNEKLFF.

This chain links TRBV7-2 with TRBJ2-3, with D uncertain. The length of the CDR3 is 13 residues. The germline V gene has CDR1 SGHTA and CDR2 FQGNSA. V lost 2 bases and J lost 1, with 4 bases in between. CDR3 sequence reads: CASSLQGTDTQYF. CDR3 DNA sequence: TGTGCCAGCAGCTTACAGGGCACAGATACGCAGTATTTT.

The chain combines TRBV14 with TRBJ1-2; D perhaps matches TRBD1 (6 bases). V lost 3 bases and J lost 4, with 12 bases in between. Per germline, CDR1 SGHDN and CDR2 FVKESK. CDR3 length equals 14 residues. The CDR3 is CASSQTGRAYGYTF. The CDR3 bases are TGTGCCAGCAGCCAGACAGGCCGTGCCTATGGCTACACCTTC. The variable domain in full, with the rest retrieved from reference TRBV14 and TRBJ1-2, is EAGVTQFPSHSVIEKGQTVTLRCDPISGHDNLYWYRRVMGKEIKFLLHFVKESKQDESGMPNNRFLAERTGGTYSTLKVQPAELEDSGVYFCASSQTGRAYGYTFGSGTRLTVV.

This chain connects TRBV12-3 or TRBV12-4 to TRBJ1-2; 8 bases fit TRBD1. The V gene end was trimmed by 2 bases and the J gene end by 7 bases; junction bases not matched to a gene: 3. The CDR3 totals 13 residues. CDR3: CASSLSGGVGYTF. CDR3 coding DNA: TGTGCCAGCAGTTTATCAGGGGGCGTTGGCTACACCTTC.

The sample holds one count of this clone. The V and J genes are TRBV7-9 and TRBJ2-2; no reliable D call. The germline CDR1 and CDR2 sequences are SEHNR and FQNEAQ (reference sequence). CDR3 length equals 13 residues. Trimming left V 5 bases short and J 6 bases short, with 10 bases between. The CDR3 coding sequence is TGTGCCAGCAGCGGAGAGGTCTCCGGGGAGCTGTTTTTT. It is translated as CASSGEVSGELFF. The entire variable domain, with the rest obtained from reference TRBV7-9 and TRBJ2-2, is as follows: DTGVSQNPRHKITKRGQNVTFRCDPISEHNRLYWYRQTLGQGPEFLTYFQNEAQLEKSRLLSDRFSAERPKGSFSTLEIQRTEQGDSAMYLCASSGEVSGELFFGEGSRLTVL.

CDR3 region: CAINSNGGLTGELFF. CDR3 coding DNA: TGTGCCATCAACTCGAACGGAGGTCTGACCGGGGAGCTGTTTTTT. The chain has TRBV10-3 and TRBJ2-2; D is possibly TRBD2 (5 bases). V dropped 7 bases and J dropped 5 bases, with 17 bases sitting between them. CDR3 length: 15 amino acids. Germline V CDR1 and CDR2: ENHRY, SYGVKD.

The CDR3 region is CASSLDPSRASGSSDTQYF. As DNA, the CDR3 is TGTGCCAGCAGCTTAGACCCAAGTCGGGCTAGCGGGAGTTCGGATACGCAGTATTTT. The chain has TRBV11-3 and TRBJ2-3; 10 nucleotides line up with TRBD2. In germline, CDR1 is SGHNT, CDR2 YENEEA. J lost 6 bases, V lost 0 bases, and 15 bases had no gene match. There are 19 residues in the CDR3.

This chain joins TRBV5-6 and TRBJ1-5, with a possible D match to TRBD1 (6 bases). From germline, CDR1 is SGHDT and CDR2 YYEEEE. Trimming took off 3 bases at V and 6 bases at J, with 10 bases between the two ends. The CDR3 has 13 amino acids. Here the CDR3 reads CASSYRVSQPQHF. The CDR3 DNA reads TGTGCCAGCAGCTACAGGGTCTCTCAGCCCCAGCATTTT.